A single sample gave rise to the 21 T cell receptor beta chains below, sequenced in a study of Tregs in tolerant kidney transplant recipients. Profiling relied on immunoSEQ multiplex PCR, and the TCRdb table lists in-frame clones only, not all of them. Of roughly 70,000 clones in the sample, about 83% were seen once. Sequenced input: CD4+ T cells from blood. The receptors shown here come from a human donor in good health.

The rearrangement uses TRBV9 and TRBJ2-3, with D unclear. V was pared by 0 bases and J by 2 bases, with 7 bases between. The CDR3 consists of 14 residues. Germline values: CDR1 SGDLS, CDR2 YYNGEE. CDR3: CASSVGMDTDTQYF. For the CDR3, the DNA is TGTGCCAGCAGCGTAGGAATGGACACAGATACGCAGTATTTT.

The rearrangement links TRBV5-1 to TRBJ2-1; 7 bases match TRBD2. The germline V gene encodes CDR1 SGHRS and CDR2 YFSETQ. J was trimmed by 4 bases and V by 4 bases; bases with no gene match: 11. CDR3 length equals 16 residues. The DNA of the CDR3 is TGCGCCAGCAGCACCCAACCTAGCGGAGATTACAATGAGCAGTTCTTC. Translation gives CASSTQPSGDYNEQFF.

The chain employs TRBV7-2 and TRBJ1-1; D is uncertain. Trimming stripped 3 bases from V and 4 bases from J, with 9 bases between. The CDR3 sequence is 13 residues long. The V gene's germline CDR1 is SGHTA and CDR2 FQGNSA. The CDR3 is CASSLVSTTEAFF. Here the CDR3 DNA reads TGTGCCAGCAGCTTGGTTTCCACCACTGAAGCTTTCTTT.

This chain joins TRBV2 and TRBJ2-7, with 14 bases lining up with TRBD2. V dropped 7 bases and J dropped 7; count of bases not matched to a gene: 9. This CDR3 is 15 amino acids long. Germline lookup yields CDR1 SNHLY and CDR2 FYNNEI. This CDR3 reads CASTRLAGGTWEQYF. The CDR3 bases are TGTGCCAGCACTAGACTAGCGGGAGGGACGTGGGAGCAGTACTTC.

The chain has TRBV4-1 and TRBJ2-5, with 10 bases identical to TRBD2. Germline loops: CDR1 MGHRA, CDR2 YSYEKL. V dropped 1 base and J dropped 5; count of bases not matched to a gene: 7. This CDR3 is 16 amino acids long. The CDR3: CASSQGQAGGKETQYF. The CDR3 DNA sequence: TGCGCCAGCAGCCAAGGACAAGCGGGAGGGAAGGAGACCCAGTACTTC.

J is TRBJ1-1 and V is TRBV7-8; D possibly corresponds to TRBD1 (6 bases). The CDR3 totals 15 residues. Germline-derived CDR1 and CDR2 are SGHVS and FQNEAQ. Between the trimmed V and J ends, which lost 4 bases and 4 bases, there was a span of 16 bases. This CDR3 is CASSSSAGGGTEAFF. The CDR3 DNA is TGTGCCAGCAGCTCTTCGGCAGGAGGGGGCACTGAAGCTTTCTTT.

This clone was recorded once. This chain uses TRBV21-1 with TRBJ2-1; the D call TRBD2 from the table was never checked on the DNA. TRBV21-1 is described as a pseudogene. The CDR3 runs 17 residues. The CDR3 DNA is TGTGCCAGCAGCCTCCCCGCCGCCCCGGCGGGTTACAATGAGCAGTTCTTC. It specifies CASSLPAAPAGYNEQFF.

The chain is built from TRBV5-4 and TRBJ1-1; D may be TRBD1 (5 bases). There are 13 residues in the CDR3. From germline, CDR1 is SGHNT and CDR2 YYREEE (reference sequence). V was clipped by 5 bases and J by 1 base, with 9 bases between them. In DNA, the CDR3 is TGTGCCAGCAGTCGTGGGGGGAACACTGAAGCTTTCTTT. Translation gives CASSRGGNTEAFF.

Many counts were recorded for this clone. The V and J genes are TRBV21-1 and TRBJ1-5; TRBD1 reflects the table's D call only, with no check against the DNA. TRBV21-1 is a listed pseudogene. The CDR3 loop spans 17 amino acids. The CDR3 DNA sequence: TGTGCCACCCTCGAATCGACCCGGGACACCTCCAATCAGCCCCAGCATTTT. Translating gives CATLESTRDTSNQPQHF.

The chain couples TRBV30 to TRBJ1-6, with a tentative D call TRBD1 (6 bases). V dropped 4 bases and J dropped 4 bases, with 14 bases sitting between them. There are 15 residues in the CDR3. Germline V gives CDR1 GTSNPN, CDR2 SVGIG (reference sequence). The CDR3 here is CAWNTGTNYNSPLHF. CDR3 sequence (DNA): TGTGCCTGGAACACCGGGACAAATTATAATTCACCCCTCCACTTT.

The chain uses TRBV30 and TRBJ2-7; 9 bases fit TRBD1. Looked up from germline, CDR1 is GTSNPN and CDR2 is SVGIG (reference sequence). The CDR3 has 14 amino acids. V shed 3 bases and J 2 bases; nucleotides not matched to a gene: 5. The CDR3 region is CAWRPQGAPYEQYF. The CDR3 DNA reads TGTGCCTGGAGGCCACAGGGGGCTCCCTACGAGCAGTACTTC.

The V and J genes are TRBV6-6 and TRBJ1-1; no firm D call. The CDR3 covers 14 residues. CDR1 is MNHNY, CDR2 SVGAGI, per germline (reference sequence). V was pared by 0 bases and J by 2 bases, with 7 bases between. The CDR3 region is CASSYSPPNTEAFF. CDR3 nucleotides: TGTGCCAGCAGTTACTCGCCCCCAAACACTGAAGCTTTCTTT.

The rearrangement uses TRBV4-3 and TRBJ2-7; a weak D match, TRBD1 (5 bases). Trimming cost V 1 base and J 2 bases, with 9 bases left between them. Per germline, CDR1 LGHNA and CDR2 YSLEER. The CDR3 has 14 amino acids. The CDR3 sequence is CASSQGAGTYEQYF. The DNA of the CDR3 is TGCGCCAGCAGCCAAGGTGCAGGGACCTACGAGCAGTACTTC.

This clone showed up just a few times. J is TRBJ2-2 and V is TRBV19, with unresolved D. V was trimmed by 9 bases and J by 0 bases, leaving 11 bases between them. Germline values: CDR1 LNHDA, CDR2 SQIVND (reference sequence). The CDR3 has 14 residues. The CDR3 here is CASTQYANTGELFF. CDR3 sequence (DNA): TGTGCCAGCACACAGTACGCGAACACCGGGGAGCTGTTTTTT.

This clone was recorded once. The gene calls are TRBV20-1 and TRBJ2-7; TRBD2 aligns across 9 bases. The CDR3 is 11 residues long. Germline CDR1 reads DFQATT; CDR2 reads SNEGSKA (reference sequence). V lost 6 bases, J lost 7 bases, and 4 bases stayed unmatched. Here the CDR3 reads CSAKRGVEQYF. In nucleotides, the CDR3 is TGCAGTGCCAAGCGGGGGGTTGAGCAGTACTTC.

The J gene is TRBJ1-2, the V gene TRBV4-1; D gene uncertain. The CDR3 is made up of 15 amino acids. Trimming shortened V by 0 bases and J by 4 bases, and 12 bases separated the two germline ends. Germline loops: CDR1 MGHRA, CDR2 YSYEKL. Here the CDR3 DNA reads TGCGCCAGCAGCCAAGAAGTTATCCGGACCTATGGCTACACCTTC. This sequence encodes CASSQEVIRTYGYTF.

Written as DNA, the CDR3 is TGTGCCAGCTCATATGGGGGCCTACACAGGGGCGCTCGCTCCTACAATGAGCAGTTCTTC. It codes for CASSYGGLHRGARSYNEQFF. The chain couples TRBV18 to TRBJ2-1; 7 bases are a match to TRBD1. This CDR3 is 20 amino acids long. Germline V CDR1 and CDR2: KGHSH, LQKENI. Trimming removed 5 bases from V and 0 bases from J; junction bases left unmatched: 19.

The J gene is TRBJ2-3, the V gene TRBV5-5; no reliable D call. V dropped 2 bases and J dropped 4 bases, with 14 bases sitting between them. Germline values: CDR1 SGHKS, CDR2 YYEKEE (reference sequence). The CDR3 length is 15 residues. The CDR3 DNA follows: TGTGCCAGCAGCTTTGTGGGTGGTTTTCCAGATACGCAGTATTTT. It translates to CASSFVGGFPDTQYF.

This clone is classed as medium-sized. V gene TRBV5-4 combines with J gene TRBJ2-7, with D uncertain. V was pared by 5 bases and J by 4 bases, with 19 bases between. Germline CDR1 is SGHNT and CDR2 is YYREEE (reference sequence). This CDR3 has 15 amino acids. CDR3 bases: TGTGCCAGCAGTCCTGACCCTGCAAGGCTTTACGAGCAGTACTTC. Its protein product is CASSPDPARLYEQYF.

A few counts support this clone. This sequence joins TRBV19 and TRBJ1-2, with D perhaps matching TRBD1 (5 bases). V lost 5 bases, J lost 6 bases, and 13 bases lay in between. CDR1 LNHDA and CDR2 SQIVND come from the germline V gene (reference sequence). There are 13 residues in the CDR3. The CDR3 coding sequence is TGTGCCAGTAGTTTTGGGGGAAGTAATGGCTACACCTTC. Amino acid sequence: CASSFGGSNGYTF.

This clone has a handful of counts. This chain uses TRBV5-4 with TRBJ2-1; D uncertain. V lost 4 bases and J 6 bases, leaving 8 bases between the germline ends. Germline V lookup: CDR1 SGHNT, CDR2 YYREEE (reference sequence). The CDR3 sequence is 12 residues long. Here the CDR3 DNA reads TGTGCCAGCAGCGTGAGCCGCAATGAGCAGTTCTTC. It codes for CASSVSRNEQFF.